These T cell receptor beta chains were read from a single sample in a study of blood T cell repertoires in COVID-19. Libraries were prepared by immunoSEQ multiplex PCR; TCRdb keeps only in-frame clonotypes and omits some of them. Of approximately 290,000 clones listed, around 89% are singletons. The specimen sequenced was peripheral blood. These TCRs come from a woman aged 60-70 years with acute or convalescent COVID-19. Each CDR3 is given with its conserved first and last residue. Each record gives: clone size, V gene, J gene, D gene, CDR3 DNA, CDR3 protein. The D gene is left open where the match is weak. The size of a clone is reported for some rows only, either as once, few or many, or as a class for expanded clones.

abundance: .
v_gene: TRBV19
j_gene: TRBJ2-7
d_gene: .
CDR3nt: TGTGCCAGTAGTCCCAGGGTTTCCTACGAGCAGTACTTC
CDR3aa: CASSPRVSYEQYF

abundance: .
v_gene: TRBV19
j_gene: TRBJ2-7
d_gene: .
CDR3nt: TGTGCCAGTAGTAACAGGGTCAGCTCCTACGAGCAGTACTTC
CDR3aa: CASSNRVSSYEQYF

abundance: .
v_gene: TRBV7-9
j_gene: TRBJ2-7
d_gene: .
CDR3nt: TGTGCCAGCAGCTTATCCGGGGACGAGCAGTACTTC
CDR3aa: CASSLSGDEQYF

abundance: .
v_gene: TRBV28
j_gene: TRBJ2-1
d_gene: TRBD2
CDR3nt: TGTGCCAGCAATATAGCGGGAGGGGCATACAATGAGCAGTTCTTC
CDR3aa: CASNIAGGAYNEQFF

abundance: .
v_gene: TRBV11-2
j_gene: TRBJ1-1
d_gene: .
CDR3nt: TGTGCCAGCAGCGGATTGCGGGACGGTATGAACACTGAAGCTTTCTTT
CDR3aa: CASSGLRDGMNTEAFF

abundance: .
v_gene: TRBV19
j_gene: TRBJ2-7
d_gene: .
CDR3nt: TGTGCCAGTAGTGCGGGACTTAGGAGCTCCTACGAGCAGTACTTC
CDR3aa: CASSAGLRSSYEQYF

abundance: .
v_gene: TRBV2
j_gene: TRBJ1-6
d_gene: .
CDR3nt: TGTGCCAGCAGTGACGGCAGGATGGGTTCACCCCTCCACTTT
CDR3aa: CASSDGRMGSPLHF

abundance: .
v_gene: TRBV20-1
j_gene: TRBJ2-7
d_gene: TRBD2
CDR3nt: TGCAGTGCTAGTATGGTATGGACTAGCGGGAGCTACGAGCAGTACTTC
CDR3aa: CSASMVWTSGSYEQYF

abundance: .
v_gene: TRBV18
j_gene: TRBJ2-1
d_gene: .
CDR3nt: TGTGCCAGCTCACCACCACAGAACAATGAGCAGTTCTTC
CDR3aa: CASSPPQNNEQFF

abundance: once
v_gene: TRBV6-4
j_gene: TRBJ1-2
d_gene: .
CDR3nt: TGTGCCAGCAGTGACTCGGCAGGGTTCAGTGGCTACACCTTC
CDR3aa: CASSDSAGFSGYTF

abundance: .
v_gene: TRBV7-8
j_gene: TRBJ1-2
d_gene: .
CDR3nt: TGTGCCAGCAGCTTAGTCCCCCGGGCAGGGGCCAACTATGGCTACACCTTC
CDR3aa: CASSLVPRAGANYGYTF

abundance: .
v_gene: TRBV19
j_gene: TRBJ1-6
d_gene: TRBD1
CDR3nt: TGTGCCAGTAGTATCCGCGGACAGGCGACATCCTATAATTCACCCCTCCACTTT
CDR3aa: CASSIRGQATSYNSPLHF

abundance: .
v_gene: TRBV5-1
j_gene: TRBJ2-3
d_gene: TRBD2
CDR3nt: TGCGCCAGCAGGCGGACTAGCGGGGCCGATGATACGCAGTATTTT
CDR3aa: CASRRTSGADDTQYF

abundance: .
v_gene: TRBV29-1
j_gene: TRBJ2-1
d_gene: TRBD2
CDR3nt: TGCAGCGTTGACGGGACTAGTAGCGGCAATGAGCAGTTCTTC
CDR3aa: CSVDGTSSGNEQFF

abundance: .
v_gene: TRBV6-5
j_gene: TRBJ2-5
d_gene: .
CDR3nt: TGTGCCAGCAGCGCGACTAGTCGGGAGACCCAGTACTTC
CDR3aa: CASSATSRETQYF

abundance: once
v_gene: TRBV15
j_gene: TRBJ1-2
d_gene: TRBD1
CDR3nt: TGTGCCACCAGCAGAGGGGACAGGGGTGGCGGCTACACCTTC
CDR3aa: CATSRGDRGGGYTF